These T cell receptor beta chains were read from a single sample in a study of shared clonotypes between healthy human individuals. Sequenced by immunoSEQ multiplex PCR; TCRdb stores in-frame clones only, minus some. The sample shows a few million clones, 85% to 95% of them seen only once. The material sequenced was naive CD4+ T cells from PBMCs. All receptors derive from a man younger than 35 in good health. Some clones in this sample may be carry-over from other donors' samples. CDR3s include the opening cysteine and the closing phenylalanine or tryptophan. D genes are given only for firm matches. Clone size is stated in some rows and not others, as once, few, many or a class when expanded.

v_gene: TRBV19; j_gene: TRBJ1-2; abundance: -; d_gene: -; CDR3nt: TGTGCCAGTAGACAGGGAACTACTAACTATGGCTACACCTTC; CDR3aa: CASRQGTTNYGYTF
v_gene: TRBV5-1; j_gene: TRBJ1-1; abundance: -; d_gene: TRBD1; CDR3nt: TGCGCCAGCTCTAATCTTGGACAGGGGAACACTGAAGCTTTCTTT; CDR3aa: CASSNLGQGNTEAFF
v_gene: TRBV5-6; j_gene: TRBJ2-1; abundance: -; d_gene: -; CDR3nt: TGTGCCAGCAGCTTGGTCCCTACCGATGAGCAGTTCTTC; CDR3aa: CASSLVPTDEQFF
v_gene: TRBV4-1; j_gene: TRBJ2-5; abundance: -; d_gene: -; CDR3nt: TGCGCCAGCAGCCAAGGAAACCCGTTGGCGCAAGAGACCCAGTACTTC; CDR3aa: CASSQGNPLAQETQYF
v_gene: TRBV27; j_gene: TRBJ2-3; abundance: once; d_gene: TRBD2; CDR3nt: TGTGCCAGCAGGGCGACATCCGGACTAGCGGGGTGGATAGATACGCAGTATTTT; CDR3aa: CASRATSGLAGWIDTQYF
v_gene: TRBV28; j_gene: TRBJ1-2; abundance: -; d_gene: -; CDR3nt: TGTGCCAGCAGTTTATCTCCAGGGTGGTATGGCTACACCTTC; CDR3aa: CASSLSPGWYGYTF
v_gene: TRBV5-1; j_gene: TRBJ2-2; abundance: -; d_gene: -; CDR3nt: TGCGCCAGCAGAACCGGGACGGGAGCCGGGGAGCTGTTTTTT; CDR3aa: CASRTGTGAGELFF
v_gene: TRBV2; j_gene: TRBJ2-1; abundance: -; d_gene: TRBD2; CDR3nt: TGTGCCAGCAGTGAAGGGGAGGGACCACAAGACGATGAGCAGTTCTTC; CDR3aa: CASSEGEGPQDDEQFF
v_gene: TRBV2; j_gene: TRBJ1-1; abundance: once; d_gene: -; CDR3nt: TGTGCCAGCAGTTCGTACAGGGTAGGGACTGAAGCTTTCTTT; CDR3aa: CASSSYRVGTEAFF
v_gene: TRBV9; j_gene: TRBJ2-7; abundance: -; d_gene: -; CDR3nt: TGTGCCAGCAGCACGTCAAACATGAGCTCCTACGAGCAGTACTTC; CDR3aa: CASSTSNMSSYEQYF
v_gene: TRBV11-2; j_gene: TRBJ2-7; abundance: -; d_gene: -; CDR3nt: TGTGCCAGCAGCTTAGATATAGGGCCCGAGGGCGAGCAGTACTTC; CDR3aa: CASSLDIGPEGEQYF
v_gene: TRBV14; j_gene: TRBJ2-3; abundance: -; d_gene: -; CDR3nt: TGTGCCAGCAGCCAAGGATTGAGTAAGGTTTCAGATACGCAGTATTTT; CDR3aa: CASSQGLSKVSDTQYF
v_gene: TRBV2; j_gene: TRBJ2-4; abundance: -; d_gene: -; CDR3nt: TGTGCCAGCAGTGAAGCGGGGGGGGCAAAGTACTTC; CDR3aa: CASSEAGGAKYF
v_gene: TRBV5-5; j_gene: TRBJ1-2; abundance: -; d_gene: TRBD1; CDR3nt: TGTGCCAGCAGAGACAGGGGGGCCTATGGCTACACCTTC; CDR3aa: CASRDRGAYGYTF